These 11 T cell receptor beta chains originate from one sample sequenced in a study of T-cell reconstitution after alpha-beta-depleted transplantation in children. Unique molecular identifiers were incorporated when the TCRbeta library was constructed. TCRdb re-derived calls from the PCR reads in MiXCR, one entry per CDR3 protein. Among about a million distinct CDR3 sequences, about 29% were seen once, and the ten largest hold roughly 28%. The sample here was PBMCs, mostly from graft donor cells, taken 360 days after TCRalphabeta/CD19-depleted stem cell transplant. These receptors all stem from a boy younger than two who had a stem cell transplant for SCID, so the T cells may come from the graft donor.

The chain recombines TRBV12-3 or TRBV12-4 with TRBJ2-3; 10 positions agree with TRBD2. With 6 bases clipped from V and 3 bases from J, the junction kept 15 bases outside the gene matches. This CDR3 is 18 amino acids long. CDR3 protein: CASRYLRRGLAVTDTQYF. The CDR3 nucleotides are TGTGCCAGCAGGTACCTCCGGCGCGGACTAGCGGTGACAGATACGCAGTATTTT.

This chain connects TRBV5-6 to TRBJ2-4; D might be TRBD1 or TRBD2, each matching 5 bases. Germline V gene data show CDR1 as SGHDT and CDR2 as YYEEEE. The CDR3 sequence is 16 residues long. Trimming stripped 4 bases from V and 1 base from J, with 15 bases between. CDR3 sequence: CASSTGTMLAKNIQYF. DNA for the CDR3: TGTGCCAGCAGCACTGGGACGATGTTGGCCAAAAACATTCAGTACTTC.

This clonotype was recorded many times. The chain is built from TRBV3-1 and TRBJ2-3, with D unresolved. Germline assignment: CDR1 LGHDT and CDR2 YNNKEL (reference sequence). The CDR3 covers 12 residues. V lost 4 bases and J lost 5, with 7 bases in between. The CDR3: CASSPGRDTQYF. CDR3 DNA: TGTGCCAGCAGCCCCGGACGAGATACGCAGTATTTT.

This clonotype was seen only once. CDR3 bases: TGTGCCAGCAGCGTTTGGGGGACCCCGAACACCGGGGAGCTGTTTTTT. Its protein is CASSVWGTPNTGELFF. The chain uses TRBV9 and TRBJ2-2, with D possibly called TRBD1 or TRBD2 (5 bases each). The germline V gene encodes CDR1 SGDLS and CDR2 YYNGEE. The V and J ends lost 2 bases and 0 bases respectively, with 11 bases between them. The CDR3 loop spans 16 amino acids.

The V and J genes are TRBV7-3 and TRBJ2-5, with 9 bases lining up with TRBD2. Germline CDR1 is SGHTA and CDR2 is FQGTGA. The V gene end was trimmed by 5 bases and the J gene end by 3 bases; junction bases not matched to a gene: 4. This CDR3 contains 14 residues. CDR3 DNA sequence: TGTGCCAGCAGCGCGAGCGGGGGGAAAGAGACCCAGTACTTC. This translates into CASSASGGKETQYF.

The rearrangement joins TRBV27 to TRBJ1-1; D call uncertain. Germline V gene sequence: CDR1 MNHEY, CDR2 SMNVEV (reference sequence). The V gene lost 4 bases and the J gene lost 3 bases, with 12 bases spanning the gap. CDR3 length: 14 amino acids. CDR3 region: CASSYSLKHTEAFF. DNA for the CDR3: TGTGCCAGCAGTTACAGCTTAAAGCACACTGAAGCTTTCTTT.

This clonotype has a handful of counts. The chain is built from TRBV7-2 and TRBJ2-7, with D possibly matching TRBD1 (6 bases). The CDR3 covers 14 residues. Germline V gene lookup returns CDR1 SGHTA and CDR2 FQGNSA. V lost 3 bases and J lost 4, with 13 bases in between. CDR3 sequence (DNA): TGTGCCAGCAGCTTCGGGCAGGGGAAGTACGAGCAGTACTTC. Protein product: CASSFGQGKYEQYF. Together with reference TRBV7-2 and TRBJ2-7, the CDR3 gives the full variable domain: GAGVSQSPSNKVTEKGKDVELRCDPISGHTALYWYRQSLGQGLEFLIYFQGNSAPDKSGLPSDRFSAERTGGSVSTLTIQRTQQEDSAVYLCASSFGQGKYEQYFGPGTRLTVT.

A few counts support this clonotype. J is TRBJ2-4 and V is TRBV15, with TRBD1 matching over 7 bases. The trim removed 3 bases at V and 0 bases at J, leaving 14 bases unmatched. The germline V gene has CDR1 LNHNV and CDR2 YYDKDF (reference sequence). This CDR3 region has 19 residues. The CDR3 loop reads CATSRETGSTYLAKNIQYF. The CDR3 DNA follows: TGTGCCACCAGCAGGGAGACAGGGTCCACCTATCTAGCCAAAAACATTCAGTACTTC.

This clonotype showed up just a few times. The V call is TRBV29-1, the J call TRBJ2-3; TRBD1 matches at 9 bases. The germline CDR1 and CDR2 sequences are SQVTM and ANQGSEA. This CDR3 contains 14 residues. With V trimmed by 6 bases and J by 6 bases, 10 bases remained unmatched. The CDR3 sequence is CSVGRGQGGDTQYF. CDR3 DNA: TGCAGCGTGGGGAGGGGACAGGGAGGTGATACGCAGTATTTT.

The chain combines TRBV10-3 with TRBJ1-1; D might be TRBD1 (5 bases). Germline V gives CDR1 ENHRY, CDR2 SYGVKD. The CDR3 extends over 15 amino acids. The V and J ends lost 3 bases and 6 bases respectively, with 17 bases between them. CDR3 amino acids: CAISDHSSRGAEAFF. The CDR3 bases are TGTGCCATCAGTGACCACTCCTCTCGGGGCGCTGAAGCTTTCTTT.

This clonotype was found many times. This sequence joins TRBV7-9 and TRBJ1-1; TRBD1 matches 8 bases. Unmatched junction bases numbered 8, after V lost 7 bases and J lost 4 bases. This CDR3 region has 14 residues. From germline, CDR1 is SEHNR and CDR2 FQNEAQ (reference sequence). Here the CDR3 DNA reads TGTGCCAGCACCCTGACAGGGGAGGCCACTGAAGCTTTCTTT. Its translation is CASTLTGEATEAFF. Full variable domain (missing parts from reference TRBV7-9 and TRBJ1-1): DTGVSQNPRHKITKRGQNVTFRCDPISEHNRLYWYRQTLGQGPEFLTYFQNEAQLEKSRLLSDRFSAERPKGSFSTLEIQRTEQGDSAMYLCASTLTGEATEAFFGQGTRLTVV.